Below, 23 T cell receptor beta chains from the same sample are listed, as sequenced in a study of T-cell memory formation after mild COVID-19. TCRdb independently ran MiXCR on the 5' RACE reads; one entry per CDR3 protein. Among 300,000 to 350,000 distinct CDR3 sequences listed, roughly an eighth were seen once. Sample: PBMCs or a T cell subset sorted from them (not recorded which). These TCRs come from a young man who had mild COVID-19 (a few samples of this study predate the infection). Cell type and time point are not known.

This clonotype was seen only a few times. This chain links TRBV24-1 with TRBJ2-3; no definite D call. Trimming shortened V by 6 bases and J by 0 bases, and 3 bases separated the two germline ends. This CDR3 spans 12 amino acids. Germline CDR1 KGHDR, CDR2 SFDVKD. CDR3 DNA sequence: TGTGCCACCAGTTTGAGCACAGATACGCAGTATTTT. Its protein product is CATSLSTDTQYF.

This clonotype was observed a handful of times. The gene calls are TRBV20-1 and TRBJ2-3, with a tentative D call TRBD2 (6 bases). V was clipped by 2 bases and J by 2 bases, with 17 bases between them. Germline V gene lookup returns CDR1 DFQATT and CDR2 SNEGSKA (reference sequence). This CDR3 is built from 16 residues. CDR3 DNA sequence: TGCAGTGCTAGAACGGGAGACAACAGGAACACAGATACGCAGTATTTT. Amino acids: CSARTGDNRNTDTQYF.

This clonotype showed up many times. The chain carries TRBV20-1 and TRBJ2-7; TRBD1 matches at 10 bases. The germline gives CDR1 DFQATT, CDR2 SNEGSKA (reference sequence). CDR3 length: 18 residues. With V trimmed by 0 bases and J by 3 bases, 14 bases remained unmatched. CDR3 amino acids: CSARDDGLGQGPLYEQYF. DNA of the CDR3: TGCAGTGCTAGAGATGACGGTTTGGGACAGGGGCCCCTCTACGAGCAGTACTTC.

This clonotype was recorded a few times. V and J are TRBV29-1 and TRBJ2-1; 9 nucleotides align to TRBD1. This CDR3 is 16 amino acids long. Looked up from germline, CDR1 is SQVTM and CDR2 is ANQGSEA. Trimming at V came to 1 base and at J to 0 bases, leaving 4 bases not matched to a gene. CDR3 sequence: CSVEAGTGSSYNEQFF. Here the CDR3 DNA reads TGCAGCGTTGAAGCGGGGACAGGGAGCTCCTACAATGAGCAGTTCTTC.

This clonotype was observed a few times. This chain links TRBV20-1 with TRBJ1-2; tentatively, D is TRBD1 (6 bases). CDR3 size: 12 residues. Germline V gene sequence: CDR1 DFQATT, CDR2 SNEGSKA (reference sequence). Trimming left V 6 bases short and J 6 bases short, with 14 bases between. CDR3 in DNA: TGCAGTGCGGCAAAGAGGGGGGATGGCTACACCTTC. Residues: CSAAKRGDGYTF.

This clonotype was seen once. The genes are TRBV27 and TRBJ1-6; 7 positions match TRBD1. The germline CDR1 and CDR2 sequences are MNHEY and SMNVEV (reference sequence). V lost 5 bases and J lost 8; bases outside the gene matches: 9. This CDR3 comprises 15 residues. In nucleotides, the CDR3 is TGTGCCAGCAGTCCCCGACAGGGTATGGATTCACCCCTCCACTTT. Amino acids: CASSPRQGMDSPLHF.

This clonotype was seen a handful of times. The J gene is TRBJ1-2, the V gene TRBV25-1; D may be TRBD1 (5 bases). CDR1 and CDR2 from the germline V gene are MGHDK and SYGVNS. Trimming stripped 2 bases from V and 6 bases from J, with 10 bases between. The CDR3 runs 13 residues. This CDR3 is CASSEMGLDGYTF. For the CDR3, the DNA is TGTGCCAGCAGTGAAATGGGGCTGGATGGCTACACCTTC.

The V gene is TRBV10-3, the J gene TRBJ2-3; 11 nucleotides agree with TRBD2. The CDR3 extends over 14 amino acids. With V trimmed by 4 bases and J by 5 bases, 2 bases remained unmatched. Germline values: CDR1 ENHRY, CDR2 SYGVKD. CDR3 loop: CAISVSGGEDTQYF. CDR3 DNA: TGTGCCATCAGTGTTAGCGGGGGGGAAGATACGCAGTATTTT.

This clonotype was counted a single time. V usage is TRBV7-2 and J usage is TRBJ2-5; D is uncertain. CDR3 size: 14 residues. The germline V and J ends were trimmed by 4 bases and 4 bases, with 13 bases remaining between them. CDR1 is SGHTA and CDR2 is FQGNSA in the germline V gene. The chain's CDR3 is CASSSNPMGETQYF. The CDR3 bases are TGTGCCAGCAGCTCCAACCCTATGGGAGAGACCCAGTACTTC. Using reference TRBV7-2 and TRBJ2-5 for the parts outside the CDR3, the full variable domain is GAGVSQSPSNKVTEKGKDVELRCDPISGHTALYWYRQSLGQGLEFLIYFQGNSAPDKSGLPSDRFSAERTGGSVSTLTIQRTQQEDSAVYLCASSSNPMGETQYFGPGTRLLVL.

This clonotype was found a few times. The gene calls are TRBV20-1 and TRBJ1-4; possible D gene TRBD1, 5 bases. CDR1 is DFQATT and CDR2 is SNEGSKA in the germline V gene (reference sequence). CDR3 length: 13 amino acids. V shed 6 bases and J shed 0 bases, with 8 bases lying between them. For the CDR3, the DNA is TGCAGTGCCAGGGCAGCAACTAATGAAAAACTGTTTTTT. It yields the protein CSARAATNEKLFF.

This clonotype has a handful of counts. The CDR3 nucleotides are TGCGCCAGCAGCCAATCCCTGGGGGGTACGAGCTCCTACAATGAGCAGTTCTTC. It encodes CASSQSLGGTSSYNEQFF. The J gene is TRBJ2-1, the V gene TRBV4-3, with TRBD2 as a possible D gene (6 bases). Trimming removed 2 bases from V and 0 bases from J, with 17 bases in between. Germline V gives CDR1 LGHNA, CDR2 YSLEER. The CDR3 runs 18 residues.

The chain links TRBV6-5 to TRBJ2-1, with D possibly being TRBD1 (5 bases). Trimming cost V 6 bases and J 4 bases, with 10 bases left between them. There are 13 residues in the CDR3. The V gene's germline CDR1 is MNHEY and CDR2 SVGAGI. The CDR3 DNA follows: TGTGCCAGCAGATTCCAGGGATACAATGAGCAGTTCTTC. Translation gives CASRFQGYNEQFF.

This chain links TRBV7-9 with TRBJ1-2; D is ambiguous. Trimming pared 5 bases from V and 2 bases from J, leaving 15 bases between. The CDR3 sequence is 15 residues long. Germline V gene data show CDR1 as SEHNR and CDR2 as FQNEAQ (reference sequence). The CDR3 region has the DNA TGTGCCAGCAGCCCAGCCGGAGGGTCGAACTATGGCTACACCTTC. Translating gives CASSPAGGSNYGYTF.

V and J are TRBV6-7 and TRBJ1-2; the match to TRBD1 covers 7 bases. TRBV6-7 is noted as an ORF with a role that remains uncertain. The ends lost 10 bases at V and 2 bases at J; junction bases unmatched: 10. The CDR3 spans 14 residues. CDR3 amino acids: CAITRQGLNYGYTF. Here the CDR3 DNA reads TGTGCCATCACCAGACAGGGACTCAACTATGGCTACACCTTC.

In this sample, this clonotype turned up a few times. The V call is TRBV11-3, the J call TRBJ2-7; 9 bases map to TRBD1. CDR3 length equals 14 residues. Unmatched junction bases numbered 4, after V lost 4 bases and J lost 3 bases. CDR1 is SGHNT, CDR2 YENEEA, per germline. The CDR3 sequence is CASSSGTGNYEQYV. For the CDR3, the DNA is TGTGCCAGCAGCTCGGGGACAGGGAACTACGAGCAGTACGTC.

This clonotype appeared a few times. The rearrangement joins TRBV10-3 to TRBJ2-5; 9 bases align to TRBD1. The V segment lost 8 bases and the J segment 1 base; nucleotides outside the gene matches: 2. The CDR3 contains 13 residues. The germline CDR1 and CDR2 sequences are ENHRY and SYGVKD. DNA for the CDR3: TGTGCCATCTCGGGACAGGGCCAAGAGACCCAGTACTTC. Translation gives CAISGQGQETQYF.

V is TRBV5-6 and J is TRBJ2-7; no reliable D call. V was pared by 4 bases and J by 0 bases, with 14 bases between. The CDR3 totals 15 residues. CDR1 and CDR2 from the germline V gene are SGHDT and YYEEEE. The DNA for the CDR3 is TGTGCCAGCAGCCCAAACCCAGGAAGCTCCTACGAGCAGTACGTC. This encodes CASSPNPGSSYEQYV.

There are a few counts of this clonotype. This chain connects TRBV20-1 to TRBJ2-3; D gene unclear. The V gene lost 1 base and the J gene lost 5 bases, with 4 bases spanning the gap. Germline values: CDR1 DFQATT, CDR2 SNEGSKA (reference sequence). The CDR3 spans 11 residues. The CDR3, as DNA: TGCAGTGCTAGAGCAAGAGATACGCAGTATTTT. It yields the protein CSARARDTQYF.

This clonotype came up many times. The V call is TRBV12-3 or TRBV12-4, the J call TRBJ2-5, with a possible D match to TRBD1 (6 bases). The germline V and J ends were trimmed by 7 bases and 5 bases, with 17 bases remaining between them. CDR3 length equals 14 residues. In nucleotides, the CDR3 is TGTGCCAGCACCCCCCCGGACAGTCGGGAGACCCAGTACTTC. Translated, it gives CASTPPDSRETQYF.

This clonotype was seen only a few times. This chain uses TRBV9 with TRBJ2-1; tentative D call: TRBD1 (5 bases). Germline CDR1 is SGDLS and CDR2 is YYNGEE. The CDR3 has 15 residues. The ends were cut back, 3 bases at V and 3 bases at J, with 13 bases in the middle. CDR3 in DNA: TGTGCCAGCAGCGCTACGCCCCAGGGCTACAATGAGCAGTTCTTC. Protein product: CASSATPQGYNEQFF.

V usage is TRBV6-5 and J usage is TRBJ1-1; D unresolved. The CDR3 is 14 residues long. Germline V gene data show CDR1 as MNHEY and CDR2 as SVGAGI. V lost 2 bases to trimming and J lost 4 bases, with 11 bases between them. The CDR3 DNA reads TGTGCCAGCAGTTACCACCGGCAGCTCACTGAAGCTTTCTTT. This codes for CASSYHRQLTEAFF.

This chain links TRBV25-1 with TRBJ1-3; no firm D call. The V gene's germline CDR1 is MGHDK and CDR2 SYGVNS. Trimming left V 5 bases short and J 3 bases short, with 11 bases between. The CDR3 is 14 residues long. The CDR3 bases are TGTGCCAGCAGTACGGGCTTGGGTGGAAACACCATATATTTT. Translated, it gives CASSTGLGGNTIYF.

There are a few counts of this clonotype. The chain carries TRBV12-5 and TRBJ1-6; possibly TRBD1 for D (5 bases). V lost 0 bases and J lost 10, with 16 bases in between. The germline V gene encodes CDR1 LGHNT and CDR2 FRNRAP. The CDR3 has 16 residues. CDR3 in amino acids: CASGLVAAGRRSPLHF. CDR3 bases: TGTGCTAGTGGTTTGGTAGCGGCAGGGCGCCGCTCACCCCTCCACTTT. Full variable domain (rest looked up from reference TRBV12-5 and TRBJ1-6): DARVTQTPRHKVTEMGQEVTMRCQPILGHNTVFWYRQTMMQGLELLAYFRNRAPLDDSGMPKDRFSAEMPDATLATLKIQPSEPRDSAVYFCASGLVAAGRRSPLHFGNGTRLTVT.